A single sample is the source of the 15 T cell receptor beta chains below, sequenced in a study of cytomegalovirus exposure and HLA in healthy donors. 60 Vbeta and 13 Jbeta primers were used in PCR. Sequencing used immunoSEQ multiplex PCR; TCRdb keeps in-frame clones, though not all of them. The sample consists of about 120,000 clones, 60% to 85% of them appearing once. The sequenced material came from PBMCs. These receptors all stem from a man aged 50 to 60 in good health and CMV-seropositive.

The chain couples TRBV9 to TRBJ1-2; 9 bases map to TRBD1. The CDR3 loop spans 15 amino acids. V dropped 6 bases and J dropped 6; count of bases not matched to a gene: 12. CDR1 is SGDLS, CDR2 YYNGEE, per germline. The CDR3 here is CASTTSGQGRNGYTF. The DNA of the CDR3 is TGTGCCAGCACCACCTCTGGACAGGGGAGGAATGGCTACACCTTC.

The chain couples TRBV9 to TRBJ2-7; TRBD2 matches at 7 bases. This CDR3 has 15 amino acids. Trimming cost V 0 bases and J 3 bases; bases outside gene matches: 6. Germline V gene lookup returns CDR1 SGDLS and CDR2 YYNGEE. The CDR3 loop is CASSVGTRRDYEQYF. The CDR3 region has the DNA TGTGCCAGCAGCGTAGGGACTAGGAGGGACTACGAGCAGTACTTC.

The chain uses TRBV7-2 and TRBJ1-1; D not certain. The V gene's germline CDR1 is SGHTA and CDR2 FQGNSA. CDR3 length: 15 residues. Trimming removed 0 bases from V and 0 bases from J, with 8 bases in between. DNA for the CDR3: TGTGCCAGCAGCTTAGCGGCCAGATTGAACACTGAAGCTTTCTTT. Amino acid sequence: CASSLAARLNTEAFF.

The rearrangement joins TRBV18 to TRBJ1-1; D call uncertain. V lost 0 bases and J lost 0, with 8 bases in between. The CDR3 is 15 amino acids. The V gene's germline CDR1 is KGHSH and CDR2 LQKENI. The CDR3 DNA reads TGTGCCAGCTCACCACCGGAGGATCTGAACACTGAAGCTTTCTTT. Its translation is CASSPPEDLNTEAFF.

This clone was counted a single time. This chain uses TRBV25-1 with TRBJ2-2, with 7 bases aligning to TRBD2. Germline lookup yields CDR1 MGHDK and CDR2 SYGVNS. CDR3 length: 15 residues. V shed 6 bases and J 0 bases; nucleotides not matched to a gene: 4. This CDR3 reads CASRLGGANTGELFF. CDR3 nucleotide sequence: TGTGCCAGCAGATTGGGGGGGGCGAACACCGGGGAGCTGTTTTTT.

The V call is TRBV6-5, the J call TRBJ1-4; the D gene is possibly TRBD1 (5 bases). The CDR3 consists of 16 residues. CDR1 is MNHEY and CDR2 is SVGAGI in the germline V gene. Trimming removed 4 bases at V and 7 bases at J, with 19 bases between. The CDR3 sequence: CASSSLEAGSGEKLFF. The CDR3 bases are TGTGCCAGCAGTTCCCTAGAGGCAGGGTCGGGTGAAAAACTGTTTTTT.

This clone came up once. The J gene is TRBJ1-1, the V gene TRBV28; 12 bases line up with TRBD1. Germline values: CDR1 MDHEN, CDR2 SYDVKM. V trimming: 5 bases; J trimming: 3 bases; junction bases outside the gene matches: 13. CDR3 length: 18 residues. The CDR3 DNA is TGTGCCAGCAGTCTCTCTAGGGACAGGGGGCTTTTGGACACTGAAGCTTTCTTT. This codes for CASSLSRDRGLLDTEAFF.

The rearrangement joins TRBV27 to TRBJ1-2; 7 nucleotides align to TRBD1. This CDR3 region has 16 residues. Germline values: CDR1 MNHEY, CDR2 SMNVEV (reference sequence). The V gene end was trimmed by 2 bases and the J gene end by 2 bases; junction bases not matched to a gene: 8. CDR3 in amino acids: CASSLRGDRLNYGYTF. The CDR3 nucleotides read TGTGCCAGCAGTTTAAGGGGGGACAGACTAAACTATGGCTACACCTTC.

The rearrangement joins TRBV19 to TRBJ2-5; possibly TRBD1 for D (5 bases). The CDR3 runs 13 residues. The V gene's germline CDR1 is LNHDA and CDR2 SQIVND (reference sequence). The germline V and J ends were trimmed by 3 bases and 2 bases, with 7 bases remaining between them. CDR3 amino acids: CASSMGLQETQYF. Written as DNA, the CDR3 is TGTGCCAGTAGTATGGGGCTTCAAGAGACCCAGTACTTC.

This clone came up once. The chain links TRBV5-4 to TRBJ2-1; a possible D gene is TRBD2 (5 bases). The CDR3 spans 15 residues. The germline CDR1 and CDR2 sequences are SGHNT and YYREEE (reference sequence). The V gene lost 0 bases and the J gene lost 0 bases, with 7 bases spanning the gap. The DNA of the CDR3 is TGTGCCAGCAGCTTGGGGACTCCCTCCTACAATGAGCAGTTCTTC. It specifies CASSLGTPSYNEQFF.

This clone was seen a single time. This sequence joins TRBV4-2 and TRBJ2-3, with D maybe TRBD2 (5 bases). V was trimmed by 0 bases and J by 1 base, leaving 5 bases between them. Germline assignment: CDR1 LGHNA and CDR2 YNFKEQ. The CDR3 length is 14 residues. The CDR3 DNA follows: TGTGCCAGCAGCCAAGACGGGGGCACAGATACGCAGTATTTT. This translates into CASSQDGGTDTQYF.

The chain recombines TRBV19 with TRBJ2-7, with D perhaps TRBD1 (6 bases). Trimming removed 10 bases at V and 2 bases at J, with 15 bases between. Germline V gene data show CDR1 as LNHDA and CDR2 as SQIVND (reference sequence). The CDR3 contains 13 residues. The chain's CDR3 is CATLPTGTYEQYF. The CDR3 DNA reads TGTGCCACTCTCCCCACAGGGACCTACGAGCAGTACTTC.

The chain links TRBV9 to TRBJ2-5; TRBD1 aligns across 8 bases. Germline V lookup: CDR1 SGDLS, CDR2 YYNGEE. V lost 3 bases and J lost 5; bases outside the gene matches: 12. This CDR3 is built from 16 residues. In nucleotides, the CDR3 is TGTGCCAGCAGCGCGACAGGGGCTTTCTTCCATGAGACCCAGTACTTC. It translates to CASSATGAFFHETQYF.

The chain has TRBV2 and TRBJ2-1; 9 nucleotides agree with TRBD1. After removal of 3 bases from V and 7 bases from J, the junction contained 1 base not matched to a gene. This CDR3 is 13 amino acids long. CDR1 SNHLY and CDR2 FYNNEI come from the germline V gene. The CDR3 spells CASSETGGNEQFF. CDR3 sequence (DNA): TGTGCCAGCAGTGAGACAGGGGGAAATGAGCAGTTCTTC.

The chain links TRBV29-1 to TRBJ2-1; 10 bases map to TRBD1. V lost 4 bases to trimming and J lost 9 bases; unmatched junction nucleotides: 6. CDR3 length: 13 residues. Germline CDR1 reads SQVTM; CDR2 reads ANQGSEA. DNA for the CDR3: TGCAGCGTTGGGGGACAGGGGTTGAGTGAGCAGTTCTTC. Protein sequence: CSVGGQGLSEQFF.